The present T cell receptor beta chain was sequenced within a study of blood T cell repertoires in COVID-19. Overall study context: Some COVID-19 samples were acute and others convalescent; all came from the United States, Italy and Spain. The cDNA or gDNA used as material had been derived from T cells, B-cell-depleted T cells, or PBMCs.

CDR3 length equals 12 residues. Germline V gives CDR1 MDHEN, CDR2 SYDVKM. The V and J ends lost 5 bases and 8 bases respectively, with 9 bases between them. As processed by the authors: Amplification of reference gene primers was used by the study to estimate nucleated cell counts. Assay used: immunoSEQ multiplex PCR; TCRdb lists only in-frame clones, some missing. The V and J calls and clone size were taken over from that table, and D and trimming were inferred from the DNA. The sample includes 180,000 or so clones, about 77% seen only once; the top ten take 2.5% to 3.5%. This chain links TRBV28 with TRBJ2-2; D unclear. Sequenced sample: peripheral blood. The receptor comes from a woman over 75 with active or convalescent COVID-19. This CDR3 is CASSPAGGELFF. In DNA, the CDR3 is TGTGCCAGCAGTCCAGCAGGAGGGGAGCTGTTTTTT.